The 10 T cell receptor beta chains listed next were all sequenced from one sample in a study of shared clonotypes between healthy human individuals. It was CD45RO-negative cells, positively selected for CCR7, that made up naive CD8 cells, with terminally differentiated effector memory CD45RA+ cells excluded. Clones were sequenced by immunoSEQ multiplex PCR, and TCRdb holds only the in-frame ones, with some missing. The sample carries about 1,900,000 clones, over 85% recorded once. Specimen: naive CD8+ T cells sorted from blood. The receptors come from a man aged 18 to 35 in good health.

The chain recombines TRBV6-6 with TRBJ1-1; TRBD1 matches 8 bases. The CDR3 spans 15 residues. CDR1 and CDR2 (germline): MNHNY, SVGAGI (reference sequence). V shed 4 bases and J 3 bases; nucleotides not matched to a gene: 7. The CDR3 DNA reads TGTGCCAGCAGTTCTTGGACAGGGAGGGACACTGAAGCTTTCTTT. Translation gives CASSSWTGRDTEAFF.

CDR3 nucleotides: TGTGCCAGCAGCTCGGGACTAAAGAACACCGGGGAGCTGTTTTTT. Amino acid sequence: CASSSGLKNTGELFF. This sequence joins TRBV13 and TRBJ2-2; 7 bases are shared with TRBD2. Trimming took 4 bases from V and 1 from J; bases not matched to a gene: 3. Germline V gene data show CDR1 as PRHDT and CDR2 as FYEKMQ (reference sequence). This CDR3 is 15 amino acids long. Supplemented by reference TRBV13 and TRBJ2-2, the full variable domain reads AAGVIQSPRHLIKEKRETATLKCYPIPRHDTVYWYQQGPGQDPQFLISFYEKMQSDKGSIPDRFSAQQFSDYHSELNMSSLELGDSALYFCASSSGLKNTGELFFGEGSRLTVL.

The DNA of the CDR3 is TGTGCCAGCAGGGGGGGGGCAGACAACACCGGGGAGCTGTTTTTT. Encoded protein: CASRGGADNTGELFF. V is TRBV27 and J is TRBJ2-2, with D perhaps matching TRBD2 (7 bases). Trimming left V 6 bases short and J 2 bases short, with 13 bases between. Germline-derived CDR1 and CDR2 are MNHEY and SMNVEV (reference sequence). The CDR3 covers 15 residues.

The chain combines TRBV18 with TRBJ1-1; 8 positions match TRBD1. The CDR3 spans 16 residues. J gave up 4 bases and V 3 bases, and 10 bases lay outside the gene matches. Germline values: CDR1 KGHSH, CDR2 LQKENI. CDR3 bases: TGTGCCAGCTCACCCCAGGACAGGGTGAGCGTCACTGAAGCTTTCTTT. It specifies CASSPQDRVSVTEAFF.

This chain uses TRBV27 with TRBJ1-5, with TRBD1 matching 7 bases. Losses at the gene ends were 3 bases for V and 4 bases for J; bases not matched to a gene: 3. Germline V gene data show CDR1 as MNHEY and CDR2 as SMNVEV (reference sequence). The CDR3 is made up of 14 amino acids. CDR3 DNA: TGTGCCAGCAGTTTCGAGGGGGCAAATCAGCCCCAGCATTTT. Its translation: CASSFEGANQPQHF.

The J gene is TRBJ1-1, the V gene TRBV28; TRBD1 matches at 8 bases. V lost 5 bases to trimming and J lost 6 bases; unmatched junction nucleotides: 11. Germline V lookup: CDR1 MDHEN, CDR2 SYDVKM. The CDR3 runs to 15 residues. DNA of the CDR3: TGTGCCAGCAGTGAGCTGGACAGGGCATTGGCTGAAGCTTTCTTT. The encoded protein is CASSELDRALAEAFF.

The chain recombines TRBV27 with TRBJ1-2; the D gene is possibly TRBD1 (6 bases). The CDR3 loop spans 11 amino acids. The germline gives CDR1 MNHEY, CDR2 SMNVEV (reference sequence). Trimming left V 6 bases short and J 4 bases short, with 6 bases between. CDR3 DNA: TGTGCCAGCAGGGACAGCTATGGCTACACCTTC. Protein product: CASRDSYGYTF.

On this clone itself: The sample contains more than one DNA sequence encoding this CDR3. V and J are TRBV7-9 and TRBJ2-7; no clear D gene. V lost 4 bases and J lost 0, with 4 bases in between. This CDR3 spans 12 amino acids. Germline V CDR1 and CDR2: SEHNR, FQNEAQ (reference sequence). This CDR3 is CASSSPSYEQYF. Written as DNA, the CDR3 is TGTGCCAGCAGCTCCCCCTCCTACGAGCAGTACTTC.

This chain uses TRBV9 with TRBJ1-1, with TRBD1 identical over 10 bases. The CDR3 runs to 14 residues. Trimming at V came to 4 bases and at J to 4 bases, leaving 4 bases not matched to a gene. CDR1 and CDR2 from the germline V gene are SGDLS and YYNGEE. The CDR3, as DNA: TGTGCCAGCAGCCCCGGGACAGGGGCCACTGAAGCTTTCTTT. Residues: CASSPGTGATEAFF.

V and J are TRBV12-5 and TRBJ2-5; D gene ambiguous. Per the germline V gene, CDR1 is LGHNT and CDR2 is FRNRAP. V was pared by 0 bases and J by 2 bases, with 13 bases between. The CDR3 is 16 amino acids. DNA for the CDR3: TGTGCTAGTGGTTTGGTAATAAGGGTTATACAAGAGACCCAGTACTTC. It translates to CASGLVIRVIQETQYF.